These T cell receptor beta chains were read from a single sample in a study of blood T cell repertoires in COVID-19. The repertoire was sequenced with immunoSEQ multiplex PCR; TCRdb's copy has only in-frame clones and lacks some. This sample has 150,000 to 200,000 clones; roughly 80% occur once, and the top ten carry approximately 3.6%. Sequenced input: PBMCs or T cells enriched from blood (not recorded which). The receptors shown here come from a woman aged 60 to 75 who had recovered from COVID-19. Both conserved end residues are part of each CDR3. Each record gives: clone size, D gene, J gene, V gene, CDR3 protein, CDR3 DNA. D genes are given only for firm matches. The size entry is marked missing in some rows and otherwise reads once, few, many or a size class.

size: NA
D: NA
J: TRBJ2-3
V: TRBV24-1
CDR3: CATSDFPSASPTQYF
DNA: TGTGCCACCAGTGATTTCCCTAGCGCCTCCCCTACGCAGTATTTT

size: NA
D: TRBD1
J: TRBJ1-2
V: TRBV6-2/TRBV6-3
CDR3: CASSPRTGAYGYTF
DNA: TGTGCCAGCAGCCCCCGGACAGGCGCCTATGGCTACACCTTC

size: NA
D: NA
J: TRBJ1-4
V: TRBV6-6
CDR3: CASSYGQSNEKLFF
DNA: TGTGCCAGCAGTTATGGACAGAGCAATGAAAAACTGTTTTTT

size: NA
D: TRBD1
J: TRBJ1-1
V: TRBV10-2
CDR3: CASSERTGNTEAFF
DNA: TGCGCCAGCAGTGAACGGACAGGGAACACTGAAGCTTTCTTT

size: NA
D: TRBD1
J: TRBJ2-7
V: TRBV20-1
CDR3: CSASWTGGSYEQYF
DNA: TGCAGTGCTAGTTGGACAGGGGGCTCCTACGAGCAGTACTTC

size: NA
D: TRBD1
J: TRBJ1-5
V: TRBV19
CDR3: CASSISAGGRQPQHF
DNA: TGTGCCAGTAGTATTTCCGCAGGGGGACGTCAGCCCCAGCATTTT

size: NA
D: NA
J: TRBJ1-1
V: TRBV7-9
CDR3: CASSSLGGIQAFF
DNA: TGTGCCAGCAGCTCACTTGGGGGGATTCAAGCTTTCTTT

size: NA
D: TRBD2
J: TRBJ2-1
V: TRBV3-1/TRBV3-2
CDR3: CASSQVSSGGAVEQFF
DNA: TGTGCCAGCAGCCAAGTATCTAGCGGGGGGGCAGTTGAGCAGTTCTTC

size: NA
D: TRBD2
J: TRBJ2-3
V: TRBV3-1/TRBV3-2
CDR3: CASSQVAGGPDTDTQYF
DNA: TGTGCCAGCAGCCAAGTGGCGGGGGGGCCGGACACAGATACGCAGTATTTT

size: NA
D: NA
J: TRBJ1-1
V: TRBV5-1
CDR3: CASSLELGDTEAFF
DNA: TGCGCCAGCAGCTTGGAGCTGGGAGACACTGAAGCTTTCTTT

size: NA
D: NA
J: TRBJ2-2
V: TRBV24-1
CDR3: CATSDLPGTGELFF
DNA: TGTGCCACCAGTGATTTGCCGGGGACCGGGGAGCTGTTTTTT

size: NA
D: NA
J: TRBJ2-1
V: TRBV6-4
CDR3: CASSDLSTSSYNEQFF
DNA: TGTGCCAGCAGTGACTTATCTACTAGCTCCTACAATGAGCAGTTCTTC

size: NA
D: TRBD1
J: TRBJ1-1
V: TRBV7-6
CDR3: CASSADGQGTSRTFF
DNA: TGTGCCAGCAGCGCAGATGGACAGGGCACTAGTCGTACTTTCTTT

size: once
D: NA
J: TRBJ2-7
V: TRBV5-1
CDR3: CASRLGLSYEQYF
DNA: TGCGCCAGCAGGTTGGGACTCTCCTACGAGCAGTACTTC

size: NA
D: NA
J: TRBJ1-2
V: TRBV7-9
CDR3: CASSSYGGNYGYTF
DNA: TGTGCCAGCAGCTCCTACGGGGGAAACTATGGCTACACCTTC

size: few
D: TRBD1
J: TRBJ2-7
V: TRBV19
CDR3: CASSSTGGASSYEQYF
DNA: TGTGCCAGTAGTTCCACAGGGGGCGCATCCTCCTACGAGCAGTACTTC

size: NA
D: TRBD1
J: TRBJ1-4
V: TRBV7-3
CDR3: CASSPGQGNEKLFF
DNA: TGTGCCAGCAGCCCGGGACAGGGAAACGAAAAACTGTTTTTT

size: NA
D: NA
J: TRBJ1-1
V: TRBV7-9
CDR3: CASSHGTEAFF
DNA: TGTGCCAGCAGCCACGGCACTGAAGCTTTCTTT

size: once
D: NA
J: TRBJ2-2
V: TRBV21-1
CDR3: CASSTWRDRLNTGELFF
DNA: TGTGCCAGCAGCACCTGGAGAGACAGGCTAAACACCGGGGAGCTGTTTTTT

size: NA
D: NA
J: TRBJ2-7
V: TRBV5-4
CDR3: CASSADTSYEQYF
DNA: TGTGCCAGCAGCGCGGACACTTCCTACGAGCAGTACTTC

size: NA
D: NA
J: TRBJ1-1
V: TRBV5-5
CDR3: CASSSGAGFTEAFF
DNA: TGTGCCAGCAGCTCTGGGGCGGGGTTCACTGAAGCTTTCTTT

size: NA
D: TRBD1
J: TRBJ1-2
V: TRBV14
CDR3: CASSQAGQGGYGYTF
DNA: TGTGCCAGCAGCCAAGCGGGACAGGGGGGCTATGGCTACACCTTC

size: NA
D: NA
J: TRBJ2-3
V: TRBV11-3
CDR3: CASSLGESTDTQYF
DNA: TGTGCCAGCAGCTTGGGAGAGAGCACAGATACGCAGTATTTT

size: NA
D: NA
J: TRBJ2-3
V: TRBV18
CDR3: CASSPQGSGTDTQYF
DNA: TGTGCCAGCTCACCACAGGGGTCAGGAACAGATACGCAGTATTTT

size: once
D: TRBD1
J: TRBJ1-2
V: TRBV5-4
CDR3: CASSPDREDYGYTF
DNA: TGTGCCAGCAGCCCGGACAGGGAGGACTATGGCTACACCTTC

size: NA
D: NA
J: TRBJ1-1
V: TRBV29-1
CDR3: CSVEDLRRPNTEAFF
DNA: TGCAGCGTTGAAGATCTTCGCAGGCCGAACACTGAAGCTTTCTTT

size: NA
D: TRBD1
J: TRBJ2-3
V: TRBV18
CDR3: CASSPGTGHTDTQYF
DNA: TGTGCCAGCTCACCTGGGACAGGCCATACAGATACGCAGTATTTT

size: few
D: TRBD2
J: TRBJ2-1
V: TRBV5-1
CDR3: CASSLSPSGEVYNEQFF
DNA: TGCGCCAGCAGCTTGAGTCCTAGCGGGGAAGTGTACAATGAGCAGTTCTTC

size: NA
D: TRBD1
J: TRBJ1-3
V: TRBV2
CDR3: CASRPPGTGTGNTIYF
DNA: TGTGCCAGCAGGCCTCCCGGGACAGGGACCGGAAACACCATATATTTT